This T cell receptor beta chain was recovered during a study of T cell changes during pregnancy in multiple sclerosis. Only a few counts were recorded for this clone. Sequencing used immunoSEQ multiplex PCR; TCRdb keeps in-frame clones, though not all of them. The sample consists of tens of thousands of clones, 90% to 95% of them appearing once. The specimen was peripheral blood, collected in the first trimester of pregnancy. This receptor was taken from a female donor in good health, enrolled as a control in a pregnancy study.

CDR3 sequence reads: CASSRNPQIREGYTF. For the CDR3, the DNA is TGTGCCAGCAGTCGTAATCCACAGATCCGCGAAGGCTACACCTTC. The chain carries TRBV2 and TRBJ1-2; D uncertain. Germline assignment: CDR1 SNHLY and CDR2 FYNNEI. There are 15 residues in the CDR3. V was clipped by 5 bases and J by 8 bases, with 21 bases between them.